The 25 T cell receptor beta chains given below trace back to one sample, sequenced in a study of radiotherapy plus CTLA-4 blockade in lung cancer. Libraries were prepared by immunoSEQ multiplex PCR; TCRdb keeps only in-frame clonotypes and omits some of them. The sample includes approximately 78,000 clones, more than 75% of them seen just once. Sequenced material: peripheral blood, taken from a patient treated with radiotherapy plus ipilimumab. Source of these receptors: a human donor with non-small cell lung cancer who had a complete response to radiotherapy plus ipilimumab.

Only a few counts were recorded for this clone. V gene TRBV5-1 combines with J gene TRBJ1-2; possibly TRBD1 for D (5 bases). Per germline, CDR1 SGHRS and CDR2 YFSETQ. The CDR3 is 14 residues long. V was shortened by 4 bases and J by 7 bases, with 17 bases between the two germline ends. This CDR3 is CASSRSTESRGYTF. In DNA, the CDR3 is TGCGCCAGCAGCCGCTCGACAGAATCCCGTGGCTACACCTTC. The whole variable domain, filled in from reference TRBV5-1 and TRBJ1-2, reads KAGVTQTPRYLIKTRGQQVTLSCSPISGHRSVSWYQQTPGQGLQFLFEYFSETQRNKGNFPGRFSGRQFSNSRSEMNVSTLELGDSALYLCASSRSTESRGYTFGSGTRLTVV.

The genes are TRBV7-9 and TRBJ1-3; D call uncertain. CDR1 and CDR2 (germline): SEHNR, FQNEAQ (reference sequence). CDR3 length: 16 amino acids. V was pared by 1 base and J by 0 bases, with 10 bases between. Here the CDR3 DNA reads TGTGCCAGCAGCTTAGGTCCGGGGTACTCTGGAAACACCATATATTTT. Translation: CASSLGPGYSGNTIYF.

V gene TRBV10-3 combines with J gene TRBJ2-5; maybe TRBD1 (6 bases). Per the germline V gene, CDR1 is ENHRY and CDR2 is SYGVKD. The CDR3 runs 14 residues. V was shortened by 6 bases and J by 2 bases, with 13 bases between the two germline ends. This CDR3 reads CAISTRGQQETQYF. CDR3 nucleotides: TGTGCCATCAGCACTAGAGGACAGCAAGAGACCCAGTACTTC.

As regards this clone: One junction end disagrees with the germline gene, perhaps due to a read error. The CDR3 here is CASSPLVGADTQYF. CDR3 nucleotides: TGTGCTAGCAGTCCCCTAGTTGGAGCAGATACGCAGTATTTT. The J gene is TRBJ2-3, the V gene TRBV7-7; D is ambiguous. CDR3 size: 14 residues. CDR1 and CDR2 from the germline V gene are SSHAT and FNYEAQ (reference sequence).

The rearrangement uses TRBV2 and TRBJ2-1, with TRBD2 as a possible D gene (5 bases). The CDR3 loop spans 14 amino acids. V lost 8 bases, J lost 10 bases, and 21 bases lay in between. Looked up from germline, CDR1 is SNHLY and CDR2 is FYNNEI. The DNA of the CDR3 is TGTGCCAGCCTGGAACTAGGCGGGTCAATGGAGCAGTTCTTC. Translated, it gives CASLELGGSMEQFF.

This chain connects TRBV7-8 to TRBJ2-1; TRBD2 matches 12 bases. Germline V lookup: CDR1 SGHVS, CDR2 FQNEAQ. The CDR3 has 17 amino acids. V was clipped by 0 bases and J by 8 bases; unmatched bases: 8. CDR3 amino acids: CASSLAIETSGSYEQFF. The CDR3 DNA follows: TGTGCCAGCAGCTTAGCGATAGAGACTAGCGGGAGTTATGAGCAGTTCTTC.

This clone was seen more than once but under ten times. The V call is TRBV6-5, the J call TRBJ2-5; D uncertain. CDR1 is MNHEY and CDR2 is SVGAGI in the germline V gene. V lost 5 bases and J 4 bases, leaving 14 bases between the germline ends. The CDR3 has 14 residues. CDR3 nucleotide sequence: TGTGCCAGCAGTACCGATCCTGTTGGAGAGACCCAGTACTTC. Its protein is CASSTDPVGETQYF.

The chain employs TRBV19 and TRBJ2-7; 7 nucleotides line up with TRBD1. Germline V gene data show CDR1 as LNHDA and CDR2 as SQIVND (reference sequence). This CDR3 region has 14 residues. V was pared by 4 bases and J by 2 bases, with 5 bases of the junction left unmatched. The CDR3 loop is CASSTPQGTYEQYF. The DNA of the CDR3 is TGTGCCAGTAGTACCCCACAGGGGACCTACGAGCAGTACTTC.

The rearrangement uses TRBV19 and TRBJ2-2; D unresolved. The CDR3 covers 16 residues. Deletions cut 2 bases from V and 2 bases from J, with 12 bases between. Germline V CDR1 and CDR2: LNHDA, SQIVND (reference sequence). CDR3 bases: TGTGCCAGTAGTATATATCCCGGTCCCAACACCGGGGAGCTGTTTTTT. It codes for CASSIYPGPNTGELFF.

The gene calls are TRBV7-9 and TRBJ2-7, with unresolved D. V was trimmed by 2 bases and J by 4 bases, leaving 6 bases between them. CDR3 length: 12 residues. The V gene's germline CDR1 is SEHNR and CDR2 FQNEAQ (reference sequence). Here the CDR3 DNA reads TGTGCCAGCAGCTTAAACAGTTACGAGCAGTACGTC. It encodes CASSLNSYEQYV.

The CDR3 bases are TGTGCCAGCAGCTTGCTTGGTGGGAATGGTCCCTACGAGCAGTACTTC. Residues: CASSLLGGNGPYEQYF. The chain joins TRBV5-4 to TRBJ2-7; D ambiguous. The CDR3 has 16 residues. The V and J ends lost 1 base and 2 bases respectively, with 16 bases between them. Germline loops: CDR1 SGHNT, CDR2 YYREEE (reference sequence).

There are a few counts of this clone. V gene TRBV25-1 combines with J gene TRBJ2-6; D is unclear. Germline assignment: CDR1 MGHDK and CDR2 SYGVNS. The CDR3 runs to 12 residues. Trimming removed 5 bases at V and 2 bases at J, with 1 base between. For the CDR3, the DNA is TGTGCCAGCAGTCCTGGGGCCAACGTCCTGACTTTC. This translates into CASSPGANVLTF.

The genes are TRBV10-3 and TRBJ2-7, with D possibly being TRBD2 (5 bases). Looked up from germline, CDR1 is ENHRY and CDR2 is SYGVKD. V lost 1 base to trimming and J lost 2 bases, with 6 bases between them. The CDR3 is 13 residues long. The DNA for the CDR3 is TGTGCCATCAGTGAGTTCGGGGCCTACGAGCAGTACGTC. Protein product: CAISEFGAYEQYV.

This clone has only a few counts. V usage is TRBV19 and J usage is TRBJ1-3, with 7 bases matching TRBD1. This CDR3 is 17 amino acids long. The germline V gene has CDR1 LNHDA and CDR2 SQIVND (reference sequence). V was clipped by 4 bases and J by 0 bases; unmatched bases: 9. The CDR3 DNA follows: TGTGCCAGTAGTAGGGCCCGTGGGACAGTCTCTGGAAACACCATATATTTT. This gives the protein CASSRARGTVSGNTIYF.

V and J are TRBV5-6 and TRBJ2-5, with D tentatively TRBD1 or TRBD2 (5 bases each). This CDR3 is 15 amino acids long. The V end was cut by 0 bases, the J end by 1 base, with 10 bases between. Germline assignment: CDR1 SGHDT and CDR2 YYEEEE. CDR3 DNA sequence: TGTGCCAGCAGCTTGGGCCCCGGGACCCAAGAGACCCAGTACTTC. Encoded protein: CASSLGPGTQETQYF.

The chain employs TRBV5-5 and TRBJ1-1; TRBD1 matches at 11 bases. Germline V lookup: CDR1 SGHKS, CDR2 YYEKEE (reference sequence). V shed 3 bases and J 6 bases; nucleotides not matched to a gene: 4. This CDR3 comprises 14 residues. The CDR3 bases are TGTGCCAGCAGCTCGGGACAGGGGGACGCTGAAGCTTTCTTT. Translated: CASSSGQGDAEAFF.

V is TRBV6-5 and J is TRBJ2-1, with D possibly TRBD2 on 6 matching bases. Germline V gives CDR1 MNHEY, CDR2 SVGAGI. V gave up 5 bases and J gave up 4 bases, with 12 bases separating them. The CDR3 has 14 residues. CDR3 region: CASSPRGLYNEQFF. Here the CDR3 DNA reads TGTGCCAGCAGTCCCCGGGGACTTTACAATGAGCAGTTCTTC.

The rearrangement joins TRBV30 to TRBJ2-7; 7 positions agree with TRBD1. In germline, CDR1 is GTSNPN, CDR2 SVGIG (reference sequence). V shed 0 bases, J shed 2 bases, and the junction held 7 bases outside the gene matches. The CDR3 has 15 residues. The chain's CDR3 is CAWSVQTGSPYEQYF. CDR3 bases: TGTGCCTGGAGTGTTCAGACAGGGAGTCCCTACGAGCAGTACTTC.

This chain joins TRBV19 and TRBJ1-5; tentatively, D is TRBD1 (5 bases). The germline V and J ends were trimmed by 1 base and 7 bases, with 14 bases remaining between them. The CDR3 sequence is 15 residues long. Germline CDR1 LNHDA, CDR2 SQIVND (reference sequence). CDR3 DNA: TGTGCCAGTAGTATAGCCCCGGCAGGGCAGCAGCCCCAGCATTTT. Protein: CASSIAPAGQQPQHF.

This chain uses TRBV7-2 with TRBJ2-7; TRBD2 matches 9 bases. Unmatched junction bases numbered 10, after V lost 5 bases and J lost 2 bases. The CDR3 runs to 16 residues. The V gene's germline CDR1 is SGHTA and CDR2 FQGNSA. The CDR3 here is CASSAWLAGLPYEQYF. DNA of the CDR3: TGTGCCAGCAGCGCCTGGCTAGCGGGGCTTCCCTACGAGCAGTACTTC.

This sequence joins TRBV10-3 and TRBJ2-5; D is unclear. Germline values: CDR1 ENHRY, CDR2 SYGVKD. Between the trimmed V and J ends, which lost 4 bases and 2 bases, there was a span of 11 bases. The CDR3 is made up of 14 amino acids. CDR3 coding DNA: TGTGCCATCAGTGCCTTACCACGGCAAGAGACCCAGTACTTC. Its protein product is CAISALPRQETQYF.

The V gene is TRBV6-5, the J gene TRBJ1-5; the D is unclear. The CDR3 sequence is 14 residues long. Germline V gene sequence: CDR1 MNHEY, CDR2 SVGAGI. Trimming took off 0 bases at V and 9 bases at J, with 12 bases between the two ends. The CDR3 sequence: CASSYSREGRPQHF. DNA of the CDR3: TGTGCCAGCAGTTACTCGAGGGAGGGCCGGCCCCAGCATTTT.

The chain is built from TRBV11-2 and TRBJ1-5; no definite D call. This CDR3 region has 14 residues. Germline lookup yields CDR1 SGHAT and CDR2 FQNNGV. Trimming pared 2 bases from V and 4 bases from J, leaving 9 bases between. CDR3 sequence (DNA): TGTGCCAGCAGCTTAAACGCGGGGAATCAGCCCCAGCATTTT. It translates to CASSLNAGNQPQHF.

The chain joins TRBV7-2 to TRBJ1-2; D ambiguous. Deletions cut 5 bases from V and 2 bases from J, with 12 bases between. The germline CDR1 and CDR2 sequences are SGHTA and FQGNSA. CDR3 length: 14 amino acids. Here the CDR3 DNA reads TGTGCCAGCAGCGCACGGGTCGGAAACTATGGCTACACCTTC. Translated, it gives CASSARVGNYGYTF.

This chain uses TRBV30 with TRBJ2-1, with D possibly matching TRBD2 (6 bases). The CDR3 contains 11 residues. CDR1 is GTSNPN and CDR2 is SVGIG in the germline V gene (reference sequence). V was cut by 4 bases and J by 9 bases, with 10 bases left in between. The CDR3 loop is CAWTVGGEQFF. The CDR3 DNA reads TGTGCCTGGACGGTGGGGGGTGAGCAGTTCTTC.